This TCR beta chain comes out of a study of lung T cells in sarcoidosis with Löfgren's syndrome. For the study at large: Analyses focused on Löfgren's syndrome patients.

This CDR3 is built from 13 residues. Trimming stripped 3 bases from V and 3 bases from J, with 8 bases between. Germline loops: CDR1 SGHRS, CDR2 YFSETQ. One entry per CDR3 protein, called by TCRdb with MiXCR from the reads. Found here are tens of thousands of distinct CDR3 sequences, over 20% of them singletons; the top ten hold about 2.2%. This TCR derives from a human donor with sarcoidosis (Löfgren's syndrome or another form), or a control subject (not recorded which). Sequences were obtained from CD4+ T cells from PBMCs. This chain connects TRBV5-1 to TRBJ2-3; TRBD1 might be the D (6 bases). CDR3: CASSWTATDTQYF. The CDR3 DNA reads TGCGCCAGCAGCTGGACAGCTACAGATACGCAGTATTTT.